These 13 T cell receptor beta chains were sequenced from one sample in a study of blood T cell repertoires in COVID-19. TCRdb's copy holds only in-frame clones and misses some; the assay was immunoSEQ multiplex PCR. This sample has 140,000 to 150,000 clones; about 83% occur once, and the top ten carry about 5.8%. Sequencing input: PBMCs or T cells enriched from blood (not recorded which). Receptors originate from a woman in her 50s who had been exposed to COVID-19.

The rearrangement joins TRBV4-1 to TRBJ1-1; D unresolved. Trimming took 3 bases from V and 3 from J, leaving 11 bases between them. Germline CDR1 reads MGHRA; CDR2 reads YSYEKL. The CDR3 totals 14 residues. CDR3 nucleotide sequence: TGCGCCAGCAGCCATATATCCCAGGACACTGAAGCTTTCTTT. Translation gives CASSHISQDTEAFF.

The chain has TRBV6-5 and TRBJ1-6, with TRBD1 matching 8 bases. Germline assignment: CDR1 MNHEY and CDR2 SVGAGI. J was trimmed by 8 bases and V by 9 bases; bases with no gene match: 12. The CDR3 loop spans 15 amino acids. The CDR3 here is CASNSPGQVHSPLHF. The DNA of the CDR3 is TGTGCCAGTAACAGTCCGGGACAGGTTCATTCACCCCTCCACTTT.

This clone was seen just once. V gene TRBV30 combines with J gene TRBJ1-2; tentative D call: TRBD1 (6 bases). CDR1 and CDR2 from the germline V gene are GTSNPN and SVGIG (reference sequence). The V and J ends lost 7 bases and 2 bases respectively, with 17 bases between them. The CDR3 spans 14 residues. The CDR3, as DNA: TGTGCCTCACCACGTCGGGGGGGCAACTATGGCTACACCTTC. Its protein is CASPRRGGNYGYTF.

With regard to this clone: Other nucleotide sequences in the sample specify the same CDR3. The genes are TRBV6-5 and TRBJ1-6; tentative D call: TRBD1 (5 bases). The germline gives CDR1 MNHEY, CDR2 SVGAGI. Trimming cost V 2 bases and J 7 bases, with 12 bases left between them. CDR3 size: 15 residues. CDR3 amino acids: CASSYSGQGNSPLHF. In DNA form, the CDR3 reads TGTGCCAGCAGTTACAGTGGCCAGGGCAATTCACCCCTCCACTTT.

The V gene is TRBV4-1, the J gene TRBJ1-2; the match to TRBD1 covers 8 bases. Trimming took 5 bases from V and 4 from J; bases not matched to a gene: 9. Germline CDR1 is MGHRA and CDR2 is YSYEKL. This CDR3 comprises 15 residues. CDR3 amino acids: CASSSPTGASYGYTF. The CDR3 nucleotides read TGCGCCAGCAGCTCTCCGACAGGGGCCTCCTATGGCTACACCTTC.

This chain joins TRBV3-1 (or the pseudogene TRBV3-2) and TRBJ1-3, with D uncertain. Trimming removed 1 base at V and 3 bases at J, with 10 bases between. This CDR3 is built from 15 residues. Germline V lookup: CDR1 LGHDT, CDR2 YNNKEL (reference sequence). CDR3 amino acids: CASSQGLTVGNTIYF. CDR3 in DNA: TGTGCCAGCAGCCAAGGATTAACGGTTGGAAACACCATATATTTT.

The V call is TRBV19, the J call TRBJ1-6, with 8 bases that match TRBD1. V was pared by 7 bases and J by 9 bases, with 8 bases of the junction left unmatched. The CDR3 extends over 14 amino acids. Germline CDR1 reads LNHDA; CDR2 reads SQIVND (reference sequence). Here the CDR3 reads CASKTGGGGSPLHF. CDR3 in DNA: TGTGCCAGTAAAACAGGGGGAGGCGGTTCACCCCTCCACTTT.

The chain is built from TRBV6-4 and TRBJ1-1, with 12 bases aligning to TRBD1. Germline CDR1 reads MRHNA; CDR2 reads SNTAGT. This CDR3 has 15 amino acids. Trimming removed 0 bases from V and 6 bases from J; junction bases left unmatched: 2. The CDR3 sequence is CASSDSGTGGAEAFF. For the CDR3, the DNA is TGTGCCAGCAGTGACTCAGGGACAGGGGGCGCTGAAGCTTTCTTT.

This clone was counted many times. The V call is TRBV29-1, the J call TRBJ1-2, with D perhaps matching TRBD1 (6 bases). The CDR3 runs 14 residues. V lost 4 bases to trimming and J lost 8 bases, with 20 bases between them. In germline, CDR1 is SQVTM, CDR2 ANQGSEA. The CDR3 coding sequence is TGCAGCGTTGGAAGAGCGGGGGCGACTGGGGGCTACACCTTC. Amino acid sequence: CSVGRAGATGGYTF.

The chain couples TRBV2 to TRBJ1-4; D gene ambiguous. V was clipped by 5 bases and J by 0 bases, with 7 bases between them. This CDR3 is 14 amino acids long. Germline lookup yields CDR1 SNHLY and CDR2 FYNNEI. CDR3: CASSQAPTNEKLFF. The DNA for the CDR3 is TGTGCCAGCAGTCAGGCCCCAACTAATGAAAAACTGTTTTTT.

J is TRBJ2-7 and V is TRBV5-1; the match to TRBD2 covers 13 bases. The CDR3 loop spans 17 amino acids. CDR1 is SGHRS and CDR2 is YFSETQ in the germline V gene. Unmatched junction bases numbered 5, after V lost 0 bases and J lost 2 bases. This CDR3 reads CASSLAPGLAGPYEQYF. CDR3 DNA sequence: TGCGCCAGCAGCTTGGCTCCGGGACTAGCGGGACCCTACGAGCAGTACTTC.

The table lists this clone with a count of one. CDR3 sequence (DNA): TGTGCCAGCAGCTTAGGACTGAACAACAATGAGCAGTTCTTC. Its translation is CASSLGLNNNEQFF. The J gene is TRBJ2-1, the V gene TRBV7-9, with D unresolved. V was clipped by 1 base and J by 5 bases, with 9 bases between them. Germline V gene sequence: CDR1 SEHNR, CDR2 FQNEAQ (reference sequence). This CDR3 comprises 14 residues.

The count of this clone is one. This CDR3 is also generated by other DNA sequences in the sample. The chain is built from TRBV18 and TRBJ1-2; D ambiguous. Deletions cut 3 bases from V and 1 base from J, with 6 bases between. Germline CDR1 KGHSH, CDR2 LQKENI. CDR3 size: 13 residues. The CDR3 sequence: CASSPGINYGYTF. CDR3 bases: TGTGCCAGCTCACCGGGCATTAACTATGGCTACACCTTC.